Each of the 16 T cell receptor beta chains below was sequenced from the same sample in a study of CD8 T cells in ankylosing spondylitis. TCRdb redid the calling of the 5' RACE reads with MiXCR, one entry per CDR3 protein. The repertoire holds roughly 230,000 distinct CDR3 sequences, with approximately 8.4% as singletons. Sequenced input: blood, either unsorted or a sorted T cell fraction (not recorded which). The receptors here all came from a female donor with ankylosing spondylitis or in good health (not recorded which).

This clonotype came up many times. The chain combines TRBV14 with TRBJ2-2; TRBD1 aligns across 7 bases. Germline V lookup: CDR1 SGHDN, CDR2 FVKESK. V was clipped by 5 bases and J by 6 bases; unmatched bases: 6. The length of the CDR3 is 14 residues. CDR3 protein: CASSARGGSGELFF. CDR3 DNA: TGTGCCAGCAGCGCCCGAGGGGGCTCCGGGGAGCTGTTTTTT. Drawing the rest from reference TRBV14 and TRBJ2-2, the complete variable domain is EAGVTQFPSHSVIEKGQTVTLRCDPISGHDNLYWYRRVMGKEIKFLLHFVKESKQDESGMPNNRFLAERTGGTYSTLKVQPAELEDSGVYFCASSARGGSGELFFGEGSRLTVL.

This clonotype was counted many times. The chain is built from TRBV20-1 and TRBJ2-7; no definite D call. This CDR3 spans 12 amino acids. The V end lost 5 bases, the J end lost 9 bases, and 17 bases lay between the germline ends. Germline CDR1 DFQATT, CDR2 SNEGSKA (reference sequence). Written as DNA, the CDR3 is TGCAGTGCTGTTGAAAGCCCCCCACGGCAGTACTTC. Residues: CSAVESPPRQYF.

This clonotype was detected once. This sequence may be a read error, since a much larger clone differs from it by one base. The chain carries TRBV12-3 or TRBV12-4 and TRBJ2-1; D gene uncertain. The CDR3 is made up of 12 amino acids. Trimming stripped 10 bases from V and 7 bases from J, with 14 bases between. CDR3 residues: CANQSGQNEQFF. Written as DNA, the CDR3 is TGTGCCAACCAGTCAGGTCAGAATGAGCAGTTCTTC.

This clonotype was detected many times. This chain links TRBV5-1 with TRBJ2-4; maybe TRBD2 (6 bases). V lost 5 bases and J lost 8, with 17 bases in between. Germline lookup yields CDR1 SGHRS and CDR2 YFSETQ. The CDR3 runs 14 residues. The CDR3 DNA is TGCGCCAGCAGACTCCGGGAGCAGGGCGACATTCAGTACTTC. Encoded protein: CASRLREQGDIQYF.

The rearrangement joins TRBV4-3 to TRBJ2-3, with TRBD1 matching 11 bases. The CDR3 loop spans 16 amino acids. Germline CDR1 and CDR2: LGHNA and YSLEER. With 0 bases clipped from V and 5 bases from J, the junction kept 4 bases outside the gene matches. The CDR3 region has the DNA TGCGCCAGCAGCCAAGATACGGGGACAGGGGGAGATACGCAGTATTTT. Its translation is CASSQDTGTGGDTQYF.

This clonotype appeared many times. The chain has TRBV29-1 and TRBJ2-1; the match to TRBD1 covers 10 bases. The CDR3 is made up of 14 amino acids. Germline V CDR1 and CDR2: SQVTM, ANQGSEA. Losses at the gene ends were 6 bases for V and 4 bases for J; bases not matched to a gene: 6. The CDR3 loop reads CSVRQGAMYNEQFF. The CDR3 coding sequence is TGCAGCGTCAGACAGGGGGCGATGTACAATGAGCAGTTCTTC.

This clonotype was detected many times. CDR3 residues: CASSRLARETQYF. The CDR3 DNA follows: TGTGCCAGCAGCAGACTAGCTCGGGAGACCCAGTACTTC. The chain is built from TRBV6-2 or TRBV6-3 and TRBJ2-5; 7 bases align to TRBD2. CDR3 size: 13 residues. V was pared by 6 bases and J by 5 bases, with 6 bases of the junction left unmatched. Germline V gene sequence: CDR1 MNHEY, CDR2 SVGEGT.

There are many counts of this clonotype. The genes are TRBV14 and TRBJ2-7; the D is unclear. CDR1 and CDR2 (germline): SGHDN, FVKESK. CDR3 length: 15 amino acids. Trimming shortened V by 3 bases and J by 0 bases, and 12 bases separated the two germline ends. The CDR3 reads CASSQSRVSSYEQYF. In nucleotides, the CDR3 is TGTGCCAGCAGCCAGTCTAGGGTGAGCTCCTACGAGCAGTACTTC. The whole variable domain, remainder taken from reference TRBV14 and TRBJ2-7, is EAGVTQFPSHSVIEKGQTVTLRCDPISGHDNLYWYRRVMGKEIKFLLHFVKESKQDESGMPNNRFLAERTGGTYSTLKVQPAELEDSGVYFCASSQSRVSSYEQYFGPGTRLTVT.

This clonotype occurred many times. The J gene is TRBJ2-2, the V gene TRBV6-1; 7 nucleotides agree with TRBD1. The CDR3 consists of 14 residues. Germline CDR1 reads MNHNS; CDR2 reads SASEGT. Trimming at V came to 6 bases and at J to 5 bases, leaving 6 bases not matched to a gene. CDR3 region: CASRLQGRTGELFF. Here the CDR3 DNA reads TGTGCCAGCAGACTACAGGGGCGGACCGGGGAGCTGTTTTTT.

Concerning this clonotype itself: At one end, the junction sequence differs from germline, possibly due to a read error. V and J are TRBV7-7 and TRBJ2-3; 10 nucleotides align to TRBD2. Germline CDR1 is SSHAT and CDR2 is FNYEAQ (reference sequence). The CDR3 sequence is 15 residues long. DNA for the CDR3: TGTGCTAGCAGCAAACTAGCGGGACTCACAGATACGCAGTATTTT. Amino acid sequence: CASSKLAGLTDTQYF.

This clonotype was detected ten times or more. The chain combines TRBV9 with TRBJ2-1; D is undetermined. Between the trimmed V and J ends, which lost 0 bases and 7 bases, there was a span of 11 bases. Germline V gene data show CDR1 as SGDLS and CDR2 as YYNGEE. The CDR3 is 14 amino acids. CDR3 loop: CASSVALGWNEQFF. The CDR3 DNA reads TGTGCCAGCAGCGTAGCCCTAGGGTGGAATGAGCAGTTCTTC.

This clonotype has more than one count but fewer than ten. V is TRBV7-9 and J is TRBJ2-3, with 13 bases matching TRBD2. J lost 1 base, V lost 5 bases, and 3 bases had no gene match. The CDR3 contains 16 residues. The germline V gene encodes CDR1 SEHNR and CDR2 FQNEAQ (reference sequence). The DNA of the CDR3 is TGTGCCAGCAGCCACGGACTAGCGGGAGGCACAGATACGCAGTATTTT. As protein: CASSHGLAGGTDTQYF.

This clonotype was found many times. The chain links TRBV7-9 to TRBJ2-1; tentatively, D is TRBD1 (5 bases). Trimming shortened V by 2 bases and J by 4 bases, and 12 bases separated the two germline ends. This CDR3 has 15 residues. From germline, CDR1 is SEHNR and CDR2 FQNEAQ (reference sequence). The CDR3 loop is CASSLYPQGYNEQFF. CDR3 in DNA: TGTGCCAGCAGCTTATATCCCCAGGGTTACAATGAGCAGTTCTTC.

The table lists this clonotype with many counts. The chain is built from TRBV29-1 and TRBJ2-1, with 11 bases aligning to TRBD2. The CDR3 sequence is 12 residues long. Germline loops: CDR1 SQVTM, CDR2 ANQGSEA. After removal of 7 bases from V and 9 bases from J, the junction contained 5 bases not matched to a gene. In DNA, the CDR3 is TGCAGCGAGGGGGGACTAGCGGCTGAGCAGTTCTTC. Its translation: CSEGGLAAEQFF.

This clonotype was recorded once. The genes are TRBV30 and TRBJ2-7, with D tentatively TRBD1 (6 bases). Germline CDR1 GTSNPN, CDR2 SVGIG (reference sequence). The CDR3 sequence is 13 residues long. V lost 5 bases to trimming and J lost 5 bases, with 16 bases between them. The CDR3 DNA reads TGTGCCTGGTCTCAGGGGTCAGTGGACGAGCAGTACGTC. Encoded protein: CAWSQGSVDEQYV.

V is TRBV12-3 or TRBV12-4 and J is TRBJ2-2; D remains ambiguous. The CDR3 sequence is 16 residues long. Trimming cost V 7 bases and J 4 bases, with 19 bases left between them. CDR3 region: CASNHGLSGFTGELFF. In DNA form, the CDR3 reads TGTGCCAGCAACCACGGATTATCGGGTTTCACCGGGGAGCTGTTTTTT.